The 17 T cell receptor beta chains below all came from one sample that was sequenced in a study of blood T cell repertoires in COVID-19. Sequencing used immunoSEQ multiplex PCR; TCRdb keeps in-frame clones, though not all of them. The table lists 150,000 or so clones, roughly 90% of them singletons. The sequenced sample was peripheral blood. All receptors derive from a man in his 60s with active or convalescent COVID-19.

The chain uses TRBV7-2 and TRBJ1-5, with 7 bases aligning to TRBD1. The germline V gene has CDR1 SGHTA and CDR2 FQGNSA. Trimming at V came to 0 bases and at J to 6 bases, leaving 5 bases not matched to a gene. This CDR3 is built from 15 residues. The CDR3 DNA sequence: TGTGCCAGCAGCTTAGCACAGACAGGGATTCAGCCCCAGCATTTT. This translates into CASSLAQTGIQPQHF.

The chain couples TRBV10-3 to TRBJ1-4; a possible D gene is TRBD1 (5 bases). Looked up from germline, CDR1 is ENHRY and CDR2 is SYGVKD. CDR3 length: 15 residues. V lost 2 bases and J 3 bases, leaving 10 bases between the germline ends. Here the CDR3 DNA reads TGTGCCATCAGTGAGGGGGGAGGATCTAATGAAAAACTGTTTTTT. Encoded protein: CAISEGGGSNEKLFF.

The chain couples TRBV6-2 or TRBV6-3 to TRBJ1-6, with D possibly TRBD1 on 6 matching bases. CDR1 and CDR2 from the germline V gene are MNHEY and SVGEGT. V lost 2 bases to trimming and J lost 11 bases, with 25 bases between them. The CDR3 length is 18 residues. CDR3 sequence (DNA): TGTGCCAGCAGTTACCTGGCTCCTCCAACAGGGCCGGGGACACCCCTCCACTTT. It yields the protein CASSYLAPPTGPGTPLHF.

This chain joins TRBV9 and TRBJ2-5; TRBD2 matches at 10 bases. This CDR3 comprises 17 residues. The germline CDR1 and CDR2 sequences are SGDLS and YYNGEE. V lost 0 bases and J lost 0; bases outside the gene matches: 5. CDR3 sequence (DNA): TGTGCCAGCAGCGTAGGGAGCGGGGGGGTGTACCAAGAGACCCAGTACTTC. It specifies CASSVGSGGVYQETQYF. Together with reference TRBV9 and TRBJ2-5, the CDR3 gives the full variable domain: DSGVTQTPKHLITATGQRVTLRCSPRSGDLSVYWYQQSLDQGLQFLIQYYNGEERAKGNILERFSAQQFPDLHSELNLSSLELGDSALYFCASSVGSGGVYQETQYFGPGTRLLVL.

The J gene is TRBJ1-1, the V gene TRBV2; 12 bases align to TRBD1. Trimming removed 6 bases from V and 3 bases from J; junction bases left unmatched: 8. The germline CDR1 and CDR2 sequences are SNHLY and FYNNEI. The CDR3 length is 16 residues. The CDR3 sequence is CASRAGDRGLYTEAFF. Written as DNA, the CDR3 is TGTGCCAGCAGGGCGGGGGACAGGGGGCTGTACACTGAAGCTTTCTTT.

The chain links TRBV7-3 to TRBJ2-7; the match to TRBD2 covers 13 bases. Germline-derived CDR1 and CDR2 are SGHTA and FQGTGA. There are 14 residues in the CDR3. V was pared by 2 bases and J by 5 bases, with 0 bases of the junction left unmatched. CDR3 amino acids: CASSLGTSGDEQYF. CDR3 nucleotide sequence: TGTGCCAGCAGCTTAGGGACTAGCGGGGACGAGCAGTACTTC.

The gene calls are TRBV30 and TRBJ1-2; 8 bases align to TRBD1. Germline values: CDR1 GTSNPN, CDR2 SVGIG (reference sequence). J lost 2 bases, V lost 5 bases, and 10 bases had no gene match. CDR3 length: 15 amino acids. For the CDR3, the DNA is TGTGCCTGGTCCCTAGACAGGGGAATGAACTATGGCTACACCTTC. This encodes CAWSLDRGMNYGYTF.

The chain combines TRBV9 with TRBJ2-1; 12 bases match TRBD2. CDR1 SGDLS and CDR2 YYNGEE come from the germline V gene. Germline trimming cut 6 bases from V and 7 bases from J; bases unmatched to any gene: 8. This CDR3 contains 15 residues. For the CDR3, the DNA is TGTGCCAGCACCGAGCTAGCGGGAGGGGGGAATGAGCAGTTCTTC. Amino acids: CASTELAGGGNEQFF.

The chain couples TRBV6-5 to TRBJ2-3; a weak D match, TRBD2 (6 bases). The CDR3 is made up of 15 amino acids. The germline V gene encodes CDR1 MNHEY and CDR2 SVGAGI. V dropped 5 bases and J dropped 3 bases, with 15 bases sitting between them. Here the CDR3 DNA reads TGTGCCAGCAGTCCCGACGGCGGGATGACAGATACGCAGTATTTT. This sequence encodes CASSPDGGMTDTQYF.

The V gene is TRBV13, the J gene TRBJ1-6; D not certain. Germline V gene lookup returns CDR1 PRHDT and CDR2 FYEKMQ (reference sequence). The CDR3 contains 12 residues. V gave up 5 bases and J gave up 7 bases, with 6 bases separating them. The CDR3 is CASSPQNSPLHF. For the CDR3, the DNA is TGTGCCAGCAGCCCCCAGAATTCACCCCTCCACTTT.

This rearrangement joins TRBV7-6 to TRBJ2-1, with D tentatively TRBD2 (6 bases). This CDR3 is 16 amino acids long. Germline-derived CDR1 and CDR2 are SGHVS and FNYEAQ. The ends were cut back, 3 bases at V and 0 bases at J, with 12 bases in the middle. The DNA for the CDR3 is TGTGCCAGCAGCTTGGGGGGACGCAGCTCCTACAATGAGCAGTTCTTC. This gives the protein CASSLGGRSSYNEQFF.

This chain joins TRBV7-8 and TRBJ1-3; D is undetermined. The V end was cut by 2 bases, the J end by 4 bases, with 15 bases between. There are 16 residues in the CDR3. Germline assignment: CDR1 SGHVS and CDR2 FQNEAQ. The CDR3 coding sequence is TGTGCCAGCAGCTTATCCGCGGGGTGGGCGGGAAACACCATATATTTT. Encoded protein: CASSLSAGWAGNTIYF.

This clone has a single count. The V call is TRBV6-1, the J call TRBJ2-7, with TRBD1 identical over 12 bases. CDR1 is MNHNS and CDR2 is SASEGT in the germline V gene. Germline trimming cut 3 bases from V and 12 bases from J; bases unmatched to any gene: 9. CDR3 length equals 14 residues. In nucleotides, the CDR3 is TGTGCCAGCAGTGACCGGGACAGGGGGCCAGGGGGGTACTTC. This encodes CASSDRDRGPGGYF.

The chain is built from TRBV27 and TRBJ2-7; D may be TRBD2 (6 bases). Germline CDR1 and CDR2: MNHEY and SMNVEV (reference sequence). This CDR3 is 13 amino acids long. The V and J ends lost 5 bases and 5 bases respectively, with 13 bases between them. The CDR3 DNA follows: TGTGCCAGCAGTCCCGGGAGTCGGAACGAGCAGTACTTC. Translated, it gives CASSPGSRNEQYF.

The genes are TRBV20-1 and TRBJ2-3, with 9 bases lining up with TRBD2. Trimming at V came to 3 bases and at J to 4 bases, leaving 14 bases not matched to a gene. The germline gives CDR1 DFQATT, CDR2 SNEGSKA (reference sequence). CDR3 length: 17 residues. CDR3 loop: CSASKDGRAGGSDTQYF. As DNA, the CDR3 is TGCAGTGCTAGTAAAGACGGTCGGGCGGGGGGGTCAGATACGCAGTATTTT.

The CDR3 sequence: CASSAAGDEQYF. In DNA form, the CDR3 reads TGTGCCAGCAGCGCCGCGGGGGATGAGCAGTACTTC. The rearrangement joins TRBV12-3 or TRBV12-4 to TRBJ2-7; 7 positions agree with TRBD2. V lost 6 bases, J lost 7 bases, and 6 bases stayed unmatched. This CDR3 spans 12 amino acids.

This chain connects TRBV27 to TRBJ1-1; D call uncertain. CDR1 is MNHEY and CDR2 is SMNVEV in the germline V gene (reference sequence). The CDR3 runs to 14 residues. V gave up 5 bases and J gave up 5 bases, with 15 bases separating them. The CDR3 DNA is TGTGCCAGCAGTCCAGGACTGTCCACAACTGAAGCTTTCTTT. This translates into CASSPGLSTTEAFF.